A selection of T cell receptor beta chains follows, all from one sample in a study of blood T cell repertoires in COVID-19. The method was immunoSEQ multiplex PCR; TCRdb's version includes in-frame clones alone and lacks a portion of them. Of a few hundred thousand clones listed, approximately 82% are singletons. The material sequenced was peripheral blood. These TCRs come from a man aged 50-60 years with active or convalescent COVID-19. The CDR3 runs from the conserved cysteine through the conserved F or W. The D gene is left open where the match is weak. Size values are once, few and many counts, or a class for expanded clones, and some rows have none.

V	D	J	size	CDR3	DNA
TRBV19	TRBD2	TRBJ2-3	.	CASSPFGISGRGTDTQYF	TGTGCCAGTAGCCCGTTCGGGATAAGCGGGAGAGGCACAGATACGCAGTATTTT
TRBV27	TRBD1	TRBJ1-5	.	CASRTGTGTQPQHF	TGTGCCAGCAGAACCGGGACAGGTACTCAGCCCCAGCATTTT
TRBV10-3	.	TRBJ2-7	.	CAIGHSSYEQYF	TGTGCCATCGGACACTCATCCTACGAGCAGTACTTC
TRBV11-3	.	TRBJ2-3	.	CASSLREASTDTQYF	TGTGCCAGCAGCTTACGAGAGGCTAGCACAGATACGCAGTATTTT
TRBV4-2	TRBD2	TRBJ2-2	.	CASSQPSGAGGPIGELFF	TGTGCCAGCAGCCAACCCTCCGGGGCGGGAGGGCCTATCGGGGAGCTGTTTTTT
TRBV4-1	TRBD1	TRBJ1-6	.	CASSHSDREVSPLHF	TGCGCCAGCAGCCATTCTGACAGGGAGGTTTCACCCCTCCACTTT
TRBV7-2	TRBD2	TRBJ2-7	once	CASSLDAGGRPYEQYF	TGTGCCAGCAGCTTAGATGCGGGGGGCCGGCCCTACGAGCAGTACTTC
TRBV27	.	TRBJ1-1	.	CASSLSRGLGYTEAFF	TGTGCCAGCAGTTTATCGCGGGGACTCGGGTACACTGAAGCTTTCTTT
TRBV28	.	TRBJ2-5	once	CASKDYPVETQYF	TGTGCCAGCAAGGACTATCCCGTGGAGACCCAGTACTTC
TRBV19	TRBD1	TRBJ1-2	.	CASSGTGAGENGYTF	TGTGCCAGTAGTGGAACAGGGGCAGGGGAGAATGGCTACACCTTC
TRBV18	.	TRBJ1-1	.	CASSPGGNTEAFF	TGTGCCAGCTCACCAGGAGGGAACACTGAAGCTTTCTTT
TRBV2	TRBD2	TRBJ2-7	.	CASSAAAGVLYEQYF	TGTGCCAGCAGTGCCGCCGCGGGAGTTCTCTACGAGCAGTACTTC
TRBV5-1	.	TRBJ1-1	.	CASSLTATNTEAFF	TGCGCCAGCAGCTTAACAGCCACTAACACTGAAGCTTTCTTT
TRBV7-2	TRBD1	TRBJ1-5	few	CASSLDGQADQPQHF	TGTGCCAGCAGCTTAGATGGACAGGCTGATCAGCCCCAGCATTTT
TRBV19	.	TRBJ2-7	.	CASSKVGDYEQYF	TGTGCCAGTAGTAAAGTCGGGGACTACGAGCAGTACTTC
TRBV6-2/TRBV6-3	TRBD1	TRBJ1-3	.	CASSYPGGQGASGNTIYF	TGTGCCAGCAGTTATCCCGGGGGACAGGGGGCGTCTGGAAACACCATATATTTT
TRBV7-9	.	TRBJ2-1	.	CASSSAGAGNNEQFF	TGTGCCAGCAGCTCGGCGGGGGCAGGAAACAATGAGCAGTTCTTC
TRBV28	.	TRBJ2-7	.	CASSSTYEQYF	TGTGCCAGCAGTTCGACTTACGAGCAGTACTTC
TRBV5-1	.	TRBJ2-2	.	CASSFGTPNTGELFF	TGCGCCAGCAGCTTCGGGACTCCTAACACCGGGGAGCTGTTTTTT
TRBV9	.	TRBJ2-1	.	CASSPLLGPGEQFF	TGTGCCAGCAGCCCCCTTCTGGGGCCGGGTGAGCAGTTCTTC
TRBV10-1	.	TRBJ1-6	.	CASSESKRNSPLHF	TGCGCCAGCAGTGAGTCGAAGAGGAATTCACCCCTCCACTTT
TRBV9	TRBD2	TRBJ2-3	.	CASSTSGGTDTQYF	TGTGCCAGCAGCACTAGCGGGGGGACAGATACGCAGTATTTT
TRBV5-4	.	TRBJ2-1	.	CASSLGASLNEQFF	TGTGCCAGCAGCTTAGGAGCTAGTTTAAATGAGCAGTTCTTC
TRBV15	TRBD2	TRBJ2-1	.	CATGEGRHEQFF	TGTGCCACCGGGGAGGGAAGGCATGAGCAGTTCTTC
TRBV5-1	.	TRBJ1-2	.	CASSLDTGTYTF	TGCGCCAGCAGCTTGGATACAGGGACCTACACCTTC
TRBV27	TRBD2	TRBJ2-3	few	CASGLSGNTQYF	TGTGCCAGCGGACTTAGCGGGAATACGCAGTATTTT
TRBV20-1	.	TRBJ2-5	.	CSASAGLLETQYF	TGCAGTGCTAGTGCAGGACTATTGGAGACCCAGTACTTC
TRBV7-8	TRBD1	TRBJ1-4	.	CASSRDRGGEKLFF	TGTGCCAGCAGTAGAGACAGGGGCGGGGAAAAACTGTTTTTT
TRBV24-1	TRBD2	TRBJ2-1	.	CATSPSGGADEQFF	TGTGCCACCAGTCCTAGCGGGGGGGCTGATGAGCAGTTCTTC
TRBV5-8	.	TRBJ2-1	.	CASTFSMADNEQFF	TGTGCCAGCACCTTTTCGATGGCAGACAATGAGCAGTTCTTC
TRBV24-1	.	TRBJ2-3	.	CATQGLPDTQYF	TGTGCCACACAGGGTTTGCCAGATACGCAGTATTTT
TRBV7-9	TRBD1	TRBJ1-6	.	CASSSDRELMGRDNSPLHF	TGTGCCAGCAGCTCAGACAGGGAGTTAATGGGGCGGGATAATTCACCCCTCCACTTT
TRBV30	.	TRBJ1-2	.	CAWASLQGYGYTF	TGTGCCTGGGCCTCACTACAGGGTTATGGCTACACCTTC
TRBV2	.	TRBJ2-7	.	CASSEVYRSYEQYF	TGTGCCAGCAGTGAAGTTTATAGGAGCTACGAGCAGTACTTC
TRBV10-1	.	TRBJ1-1	.	CASSEGSGGAFF	TGCGCCAGCAGTGAAGGGTCCGGAGGAGCTTTCTTT
TRBV2	.	TRBJ1-4	.	CASMGEGSAEKLFF	TGTGCCAGCATGGGAGAAGGGTCCGCTGAAAAACTGTTTTTT
TRBV5-1	.	TRBJ2-3	.	CASSLGGLKTDTQYF	TGCGCCAGCAGCTTAGGGGGACTAAAAACAGATACGCAGTATTTT
TRBV30	TRBD1	TRBJ1-1	.	CAWSRPGTGDIEAFF	TGTGCCTGGAGTAGACCCGGGACAGGGGACATTGAAGCTTTCTTT
TRBV24-1	.	TRBJ1-4	.	CATSDTGTNEKLFF	TGTGCCACCAGTGACACAGGGACTAATGAAAAACTGTTTTTT
TRBV4-3	.	TRBJ2-2	once	CASSQDPQRWTGELFF	TGCGCCAGCAGCCAAGACCCCCAGCGCTGGACCGGGGAGCTGTTTTTT
TRBV12-3/TRBV12-4	.	TRBJ2-7	few	CASRVAGREQYF	TGTGCCAGCAGGGTGGCGGGTAGAGAGCAGTACTTC
TRBV11-2	TRBD2	TRBJ2-3	.	CASSLEGGTDTQYF	TGTGCCAGCAGCTTAGAGGGGGGGACAGATACGCAGTATTTT
TRBV10-3	TRBD1	TRBJ2-2	once	CATKGQPNTGELFF	TGTGCCACCAAGGGACAGCCGAACACCGGGGAGCTGTTTTTT
TRBV19	TRBD1	TRBJ1-1	.	CASSAGQGNTEAFF	TGTGCCAGTAGCGCGGGACAGGGGAACACTGAAGCTTTCTTT
TRBV7-7	.	TRBJ2-5	.	CASSLRGSQETQYF	TGTGCTAGCAGCTTAAGGGGGTCCCAAGAGACCCAGTACTTC
TRBV9	TRBD1	TRBJ2-2	.	CASSARTGTNTGELFF	TGTGCCAGCAGCGCGAGGACAGGGACGAACACCGGGGAGCTGTTTTTT
TRBV5-1	TRBD2	TRBJ2-7	.	CASSLGLAGVGYEQYF	TGCGCCAGCAGCTTGGGACTAGCGGGAGTCGGTTACGAGCAGTACTTC
TRBV9	TRBD1	TRBJ1-1	.	CASSVGTVFMNTEAFF	TGTGCCAGCAGCGTGGGGACAGTCTTCATGAACACTGAAGCTTTCTTT
TRBV4-3	.	TRBJ1-2	.	CASSQENPIANYGYTF	TGCGCCAGCAGCCAAGAGAACCCGATAGCTAACTATGGCTACACCTTC
TRBV19	TRBD1	TRBJ1-1	.	CASSYRDRDTEAFF	TGTGCCAGTAGTTACCGGGACAGGGACACTGAAGCTTTCTTT
TRBV7-2	.	TRBJ2-6	few	CASRGSGANVLTF	TGTGCCAGCCGGGGGTCTGGGGCCAACGTCCTGACTTTC